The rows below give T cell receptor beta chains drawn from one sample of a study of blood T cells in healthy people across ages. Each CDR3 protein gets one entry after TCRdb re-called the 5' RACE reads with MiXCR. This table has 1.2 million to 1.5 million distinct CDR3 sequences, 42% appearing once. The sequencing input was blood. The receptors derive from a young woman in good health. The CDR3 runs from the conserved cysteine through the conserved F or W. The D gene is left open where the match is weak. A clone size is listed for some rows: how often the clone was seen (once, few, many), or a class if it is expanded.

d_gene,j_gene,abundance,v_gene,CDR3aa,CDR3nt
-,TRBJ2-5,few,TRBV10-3,CAISDVAVETQYF,TGTGCCATCAGTGACGTGGCGGTAGAGACCCAGTACTTC
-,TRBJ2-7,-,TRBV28,CASSLRGDGAYEQYF,TGTGCCAGCAGCCTGCGAGGGGACGGAGCCTACGAGCAGTACTTC
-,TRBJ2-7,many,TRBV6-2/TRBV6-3,CASSYGRVGIYEQYF,TGTGCCAGCAGTTACGGGCGGGTAGGAATCTACGAGCAGTACTTC
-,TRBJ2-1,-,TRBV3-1,CASSQEGALRSYEQFF,TGTGCCAGCAGCCAGGAAGGGGCCCTCCGCTCCTACGAGCAGTTCTTC
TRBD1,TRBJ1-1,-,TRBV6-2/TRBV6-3,CASSYETGGADTEAFF,TGTGCCAGCAGTTACGAGACAGGGGGCGCCGACACTGAAGCTTTCTTT
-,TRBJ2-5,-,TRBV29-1,CSVEAPGETGEETQYF,TGCAGCGTTGAAGCTCCGGGGGAAACGGGGGAAGAGACCCAGTACTTC
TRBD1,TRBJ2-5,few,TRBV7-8,CASSLNRGHYQETQYF,TGTGCCAGCAGCCTCAACAGGGGGCACTACCAAGAGACCCAGTACTTC
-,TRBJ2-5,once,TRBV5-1,CASSQTGGVGETQYF,TGCGCCAGCAGTCAAACGGGGGGCGTGGGTGAGACCCAGTACTTC
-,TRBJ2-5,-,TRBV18,CASSPELAVTQETQYF,TGTGCCAGCTCACCTGAATTAGCGGTAACTCAAGAGACCCAGTACTTC
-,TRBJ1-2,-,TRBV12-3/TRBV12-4,CASSLGRAINYGYTF,TGTGCCAGCAGTTTAGGCAGGGCGATTAACTATGGCTACACCTTC
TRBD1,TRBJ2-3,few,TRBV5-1,CASSFGPGQGTDTQYF,TGCGCCAGCAGCTTTGGTCCGGGACAGGGCACAGATACGCAGTATTTT
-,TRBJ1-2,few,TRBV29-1,CSVEPGSSGYTF,TGCAGCGTGGAGCCGGGATCTTCTGGCTACACCTTC
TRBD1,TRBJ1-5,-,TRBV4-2,CASSQGGTDGNQPQHF,TGTGCCAGCAGCCAAGGCGGGACAGATGGCAATCAGCCCCAGCATTTT
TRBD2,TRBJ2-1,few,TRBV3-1,CASSQEGASGRASSSYNEQFF,TGTGCCAGCAGCCAAGAGGGGGCTAGCGGGAGGGCCTCGAGCTCCTACAATGAGCAGTTCTTC
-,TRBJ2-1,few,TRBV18,CASSPQWINEQFF,TGTGCCAGCTCACCACAGTGGATCAATGAGCAGTTCTTC
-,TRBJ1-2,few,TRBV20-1,CSAGKNGGSYTF,TGCAGTGCTGGGAAGAATGGGGGTAGCTACACCTTC
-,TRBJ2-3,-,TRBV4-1,CASSQEFRSSTDTQYF,TGCGCCAGCAGCCAGGAGTTTCGATCGAGCACAGATACGCAGTATTTT
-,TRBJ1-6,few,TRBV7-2,CVSREGPSPLHF,TGTGTCTCTAGGGAAGGCCCATCACCCCTCCACTTT
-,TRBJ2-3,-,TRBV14,CASSQQGNAQYF,TGTGCCAGCAGCCAACAGGGTAATGCGCAGTATTTT
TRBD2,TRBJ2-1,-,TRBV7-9,CASSPELAGGYNELFF,TGTGCCAGCAGCCCAGAACTAGCGGGGGGCTACAATGAGCTGTTCTTC
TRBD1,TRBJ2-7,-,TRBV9,CASSVERDSGYEQYF,TGTGCCAGCAGCGTCGAAAGGGACAGTGGTTACGAGCAGTACTTC
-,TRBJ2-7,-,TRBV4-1,CASSQGRAVSYEQYF,TGCGCCAGCAGCCAAGGTCGAGCGGTCTCCTACGAGCAGTACTTC
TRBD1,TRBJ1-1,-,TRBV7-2,CASSLGGTGAEAFF,TGTGCCAGCAGCTTAGGCGGGACAGGAGCTGAAGCTTTCTTT
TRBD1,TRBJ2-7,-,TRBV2,CASGTEDNEQYF,TGTGCCTCCGGGACAGAGGACAACGAGCAGTACTTC
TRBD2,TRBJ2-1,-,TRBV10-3,CAISESSGRGEQFF,TGTGCCATCAGTGAGTCTAGCGGGAGAGGTGAGCAGTTCTTC
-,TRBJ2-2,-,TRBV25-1,CASSDGPGELFF,TGTGCCAGCAGTGATGGTCCCGGGGAGCTGTTTTTT
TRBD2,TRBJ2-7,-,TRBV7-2,CASSLLQLAGGYNEQYF,TGTGCCAGCAGCTTACTACAGCTAGCGGGGGGATACAATGAGCAGTACTTC
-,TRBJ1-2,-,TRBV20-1,CSARGARTAYYGYTF,TGCAGTGCTAGAGGTGCACGGACAGCCTACTATGGCTACACCTTC
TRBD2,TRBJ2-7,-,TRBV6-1,CASKTSGGNNEQYF,TGTGCCAGCAAGACTAGCGGGGGTAACAATGAGCAGTACTTC
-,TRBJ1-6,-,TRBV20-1,CSAREIRDSPLHF,TGCAGTGCTAGAGAAATCCGGGACTCACCCCTCCACTTT
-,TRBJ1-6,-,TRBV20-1,CSAWEVGVRGHSYNSPLHF,TGCAGTGCTTGGGAGGTCGGGGTCAGGGGACACTCCTATAATTCACCCCTCCACTTT
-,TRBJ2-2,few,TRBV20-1,CSASGRANTGELFF,TGCAGTGCTAGTGGCCGAGCGAACACCGGGGAGCTGTTTTTT
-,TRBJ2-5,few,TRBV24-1,CATSDFKELAFIAQETQYF,TGTGCCACCAGTGATTTTAAGGAGTTGGCATTTATTGCCCAAGAGACCCAGTACTTC
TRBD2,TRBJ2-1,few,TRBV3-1,CASSQAPTSGRGEQFF,TGTGCCAGCAGCCAAGCCCCGACTAGCGGGAGGGGTGAGCAGTTCTTC
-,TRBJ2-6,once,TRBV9,CASSVGGQSDSGANVLTF,TGTGCCAGCAGCGTAGGGGGGCAGAGTGACTCTGGGGCCAACGTCCTGACTTTC
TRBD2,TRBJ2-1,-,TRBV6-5,CASSYSPTLAGRNNEQFF,TGTGCCAGCAGTTATTCCCCCACACTAGCGGGTAGAAACAATGAGCAGTTCTTC
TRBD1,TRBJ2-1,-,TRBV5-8,CASSQPPGQGANEQFF,TGTGCCAGCAGCCAGCCCCCCGGACAGGGGGCGAATGAGCAGTTCTTC
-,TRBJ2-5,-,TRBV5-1,CASSLEGEQWETQYF,TGCGCCAGCAGCTTGGAAGGCGAACAATGGGAGACCCAGTACTTC
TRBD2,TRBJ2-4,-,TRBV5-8,CASSRTSTGGNIQYF,TGTGCCAGCAGCAGGACTAGCACGGGGGGGAACATTCAGTACTTC
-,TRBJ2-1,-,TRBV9,CASSVYPGNEQFF,TGTGCCAGCAGCGTTTATCCTGGGAATGAGCAGTTCTTC
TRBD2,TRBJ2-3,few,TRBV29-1,CSVGGTSGRTDTQYF,TGCAGCGTTGGAGGGACTAGCGGCCGCACAGATACGCAGTATTTT
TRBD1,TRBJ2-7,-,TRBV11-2,CASSYPPQGANEQYF,TGTGCCAGCAGCTACCCGCCGCAGGGGGCCAATGAGCAGTACTTC
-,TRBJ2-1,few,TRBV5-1,CASSWGRDRPYNEQFF,TGCGCCAGCAGCTGGGGCAGGGATCGTCCCTACAATGAGCAGTTCTTC
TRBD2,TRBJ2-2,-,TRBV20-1,CSARDPAGREEYGELFF,TGCAGTGCTAGAGATCCGGCCGGGCGGGAGGAATATGGGGAGCTGTTTTTT
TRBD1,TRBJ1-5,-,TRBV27,CASSRDRSNQPQHF,TGTGCCAGCAGCCGGGACAGGAGCAATCAGCCCCAGCATTTT
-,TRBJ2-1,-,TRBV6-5,CASTPGGGNPSNEQFF,TGTGCCAGCACCCCGGGGGGCGGCAATCCTAGTAATGAGCAGTTCTTC
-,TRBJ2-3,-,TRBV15,CATSTLSRGTADTQYF,TGTGCCACCAGCACCTTGAGCCGCGGGACAGCAGATACGCAGTATTTT
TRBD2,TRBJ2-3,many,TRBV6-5,CASSYGAGGVDTQYF,TGTGCCAGCAGTTACGGAGCGGGGGGGGTAGATACGCAGTATTTT
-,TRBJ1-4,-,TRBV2,CASRATVEKLFF,TGTGCCAGCAGGGCGACAGTGGAAAAACTGTTTTTT
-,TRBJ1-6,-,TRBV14,CASSIDRNNSPLHF,TGTGCCAGCAGCATCGACAGGAATAATTCACCCCTCCACTTT
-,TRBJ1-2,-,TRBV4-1,CASSREKEVNYGYTF,TGCGCCAGCAGCCGAGAGAAAGAGGTTAACTATGGCTACACCTTC
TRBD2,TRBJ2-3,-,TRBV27,CASSSSGGLEDTQYF,TGTGCCAGCAGTAGCTCGGGGGGGCTGGAAGATACGCAGTATTTT
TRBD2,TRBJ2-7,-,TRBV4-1,CASSRIGGRSNEQYF,TGCGCCAGCAGCCGTATTGGCGGGAGGTCTAACGAGCAGTACTTC